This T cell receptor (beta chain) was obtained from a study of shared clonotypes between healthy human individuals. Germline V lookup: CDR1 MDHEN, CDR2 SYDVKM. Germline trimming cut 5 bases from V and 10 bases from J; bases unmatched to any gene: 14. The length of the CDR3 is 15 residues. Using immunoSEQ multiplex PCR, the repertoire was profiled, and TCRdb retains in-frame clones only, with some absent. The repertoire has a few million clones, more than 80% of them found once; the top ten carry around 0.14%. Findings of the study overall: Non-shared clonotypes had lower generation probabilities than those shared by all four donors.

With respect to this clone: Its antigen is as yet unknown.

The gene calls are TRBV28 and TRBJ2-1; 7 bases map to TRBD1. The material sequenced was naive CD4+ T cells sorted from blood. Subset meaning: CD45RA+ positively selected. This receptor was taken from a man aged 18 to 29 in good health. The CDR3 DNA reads TGTGCCAGCAGTGGGTCCGGGACAGAGCGACGGGAGCAGTTCTTC. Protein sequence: CASSGSGTERREQFF.